Included here is one TCR beta chain sequence, with context. The data were taken from a study of OX40 agonist ivuxolimab in advanced cancers. V was pared by 8 bases and J by 0 bases, with 18 bases between. CDR1 is SGDLS, CDR2 YYNGEE, per germline. The CDR3 is 16 residues long. Sequenced by immunoSEQ multiplex PCR; TCRdb stores in-frame clones only, minus some. Seen here are approximately 68,000 clones, 80% to 90% observed once, and the top ten hold under 1%. Sequencing used CD4+ or CD8+ T cells sorted from blood, obtained in a trial of the OX40 agonist ivuxolimab. The J gene is TRBJ1-5, the V gene TRBV9; no clear D. This TCR derives from an adult with an advanced solid tumor such as melanoma, head and neck, liver or kidney cancer. CDR3 sequence (DNA): TGTGCCAGTCCGGAGGGAATCCCAAATAGCAATCAGCCCCAGCATTTT. Encoded protein: CASPEGIPNSNQPQHF.